This record looks at one T cell receptor beta chain sequence and its context. The sample originates from a study of blood T cell repertoires in COVID-19. The wider study: Both acute and convalescent COVID-19 samples were obtained from the United States, Italy and Spain. T cells, B-cell-depleted T cells, or PBMCs provided the cDNA or gDNA that served as material.

In the authors' workflow: Quantification of nucleated cells was approximated via reference gene primer amplification. Clones were sequenced by immunoSEQ multiplex PCR, and TCRdb holds only the in-frame ones, with some missing. V, J and clone size derive from that table, while D and trimming were established from the DNA sequence. Here the sample spans approximately 460,000 clones, roughly 87% being singletons. The Seattle patients, enrolled during active infection, were followed longitudinally. Trimming cost V 5 bases and J 3 bases; bases outside gene matches: 7. The germline V gene encodes CDR1 SQVTM and CDR2 ANQGSEA. The length of the CDR3 is 14 residues.

The V call is TRBV29-1, the J call TRBJ2-7; 10 positions match TRBD1. The TCR was taken from a man between 18 and 35 years old with COVID-19, enrolled during active disease. Sequencing was done on a sample of peripheral blood. CDR3 bases: TGCAGCGTTCTACCGACAGGGGGCAGCTACGAGCAGTACTTC. Translation: CSVLPTGGSYEQYF.